This entry lists 29 T cell receptor beta chains sequenced from one sample in a study of cytomegalovirus exposure and HLA in healthy donors. PCR primers comprised 60 Vbeta and 13 Jbeta primers. Clones were read by immunoSEQ multiplex PCR, and TCRdb kept only the in-frame ones, dropping some. This table has around 100,000 clones, 84% appearing once. Source material: PBMCs. The receptors here all came from a woman aged 18 to 35 in good health and CMV-seropositive.

This clone came up a few times. V is TRBV6-6 and J is TRBJ2-6; 7 nucleotides align to TRBD2. The trim removed 7 bases at V and 2 bases at J, leaving 8 bases unmatched. The CDR3 spans 16 residues. Germline lookup yields CDR1 MNHNY and CDR2 SVGAGI (reference sequence). Here the CDR3 DNA reads TGTGCCAGCACGGTTTGGGCGGGGGCTGGGGCCAACGTCCTGACTTTC. Translating it yields CASTVWAGAGANVLTF.

The chain recombines TRBV19 with TRBJ2-1; 9 nucleotides agree with TRBD1. CDR1 LNHDA and CDR2 SQIVND come from the germline V gene (reference sequence). The CDR3 runs to 14 residues. Unmatched junction bases numbered 4, after V lost 2 bases and J lost 8 bases. Written as DNA, the CDR3 is TGTGCCAGTAGTATAACAGGGGGCCCCGATGAGCAGTTCTTC. This gives the protein CASSITGGPDEQFF.

V gene TRBV5-1 combines with J gene TRBJ2-1; 8 bases match TRBD2. The CDR3 consists of 14 residues. Germline-derived CDR1 and CDR2 are SGHRS and YFSETQ. J was trimmed by 7 bases and V by 1 base; bases with no gene match: 4. The CDR3 region is CASSLTGTRNEQFF. In DNA form, the CDR3 reads TGCGCCAGCAGCTTGACCGGGACTAGAAATGAGCAGTTCTTC.

The chain recombines TRBV4-1 with TRBJ1-5, with a tentative D call TRBD1 (5 bases). The length of the CDR3 is 18 residues. V was pared by 3 bases and J by 2 bases, with 20 bases between. Germline-derived CDR1 and CDR2 are MGHRA and YSYEKL. The CDR3: CASSQNPTVVYGNQPQHF. As DNA, the CDR3 is TGCGCCAGCAGCCAGAACCCGACAGTGGTTTACGGCAATCAGCCCCAGCATTTT.

This clone was found a few times. The CDR3 spells CASSDETDWSSYEQYF. CDR3 nucleotides: TGTGCCAGCAGTGACGAGACAGATTGGAGCTCCTACGAGCAGTACTTC. The chain has TRBV6-1 and TRBJ2-7, with D possibly TRBD1 on 5 matching bases. V was shortened by 3 bases and J by 0 bases, with 15 bases between the two germline ends. This CDR3 has 16 residues. The germline gives CDR1 MNHNS, CDR2 SASEGT.

The chain couples TRBV19 to TRBJ2-7; D is unresolved. This CDR3 has 14 amino acids. Germline CDR1 is LNHDA and CDR2 is SQIVND (reference sequence). The V end lost 1 base, the J end lost 4 bases, and 11 bases lay between the germline ends. CDR3 in DNA: TGTGCCAGTAGTATAGCACCCCAACATTACGAGCAGTACTTC. Translated, it gives CASSIAPQHYEQYF. The variable domain in full, with the rest retrieved from reference TRBV19 and TRBJ2-7, is DGGITQSPKYLFRKEGQNVTLSCEQNLNHDAMYWYRQDPGQGLRLIYYSQIVNDFQKGDIAEGYSVSREKKESFPLTVTSAQKNPTAFYLCASSIAPQHYEQYFGPGTRLTVT.

This chain links TRBV7-3 with TRBJ2-3; D is unclear. The V gene lost 4 bases and the J gene lost 0 bases, with 5 bases spanning the gap. Per germline, CDR1 SGHTA and CDR2 FQGTGA. This CDR3 contains 13 residues. The CDR3 sequence: CASSSSSTDTQYF. The CDR3 DNA is TGTGCCAGCAGCTCTTCTAGCACAGATACGCAGTATTTT.

V is TRBV30 and J is TRBJ2-5, with TRBD2 as a possible D gene (5 bases). This CDR3 has 13 amino acids. Germline CDR1 reads GTSNPN; CDR2 reads SVGIG (reference sequence). V was shortened by 3 bases and J by 5 bases, with 13 bases between the two germline ends. CDR3: CAWSEEAVETQYF. Written as DNA, the CDR3 is TGTGCCTGGAGCGAGGAGGCCGTGGAGACCCAGTACTTC.

This clone was picked up one time. The chain recombines TRBV5-1 with TRBJ2-1, with 8 bases aligning to TRBD2. The germline gives CDR1 SGHRS, CDR2 YFSETQ. The CDR3 covers 14 residues. Trimming removed 4 bases from V and 8 bases from J; junction bases left unmatched: 8. The CDR3 DNA follows: TGCGCCAGCAGCGACGGTAGCGGGATCTATGAGCAGTTCTTC. Translated: CASSDGSGIYEQFF.

The rearrangement joins TRBV7-8 to TRBJ1-1; D unclear. The CDR3 contains 13 residues. Per the germline V gene, CDR1 is SGHVS and CDR2 is FQNEAQ. Trimming took 2 bases from V and 0 from J, leaving 4 bases between them. DNA of the CDR3: TGTGCCAGCAGCTTACGTATGAACACTGAAGCTTTCTTT. This sequence encodes CASSLRMNTEAFF. The full variable domain, rest sourced from reference TRBV7-8 and TRBJ1-1, is GAGVSQSPRYKVAKRGQDVALRCDPISGHVSLFWYQQALGQGPEFLTYFQNEAQLDKSGLPSDRFFAERPEGSVSTLKIQRTQQEDSAVYLCASSLRMNTEAFFGQGTRLTVV.

The gene calls are TRBV28 and TRBJ1-1; D ambiguous. CDR3 length: 15 amino acids. Trimming left V 2 bases short and J 10 bases short, with 20 bases between. Germline-derived CDR1 and CDR2 are MDHEN and SYDVKM. CDR3 bases: TGTGCCAGCAGTTTAGGAGGCCCGGGAAGGGTTTTAGCTTTCTTT. This codes for CASSLGGPGRVLAFF.

This clone was seen only a few times. V usage is TRBV27 and J usage is TRBJ1-1; 8 positions agree with TRBD1. Looked up from germline, CDR1 is MNHEY and CDR2 is SMNVEV (reference sequence). The CDR3 is 14 residues long. Germline trimming cut 4 bases from V and 1 base from J; bases unmatched to any gene: 2. The CDR3 DNA reads as TGTGCCAGCAGTTGGGGACAGGAGAACACTGAAGCTTTCTTT. This sequence encodes CASSWGQENTEAFF.

V gene TRBV4-1 combines with J gene TRBJ2-7, with 10 bases lining up with TRBD2. CDR1 and CDR2 (germline): MGHRA, YSYEKL. Trimming at V came to 4 bases and at J to 7 bases, leaving 13 bases not matched to a gene. The CDR3 is made up of 16 amino acids. This CDR3 is CASSLPGGAGGREQYF. The CDR3 nucleotides read TGCGCCAGCAGCCTACCAGGAGGAGCGGGAGGGAGGGAGCAGTACTTC.

V and J are TRBV28 and TRBJ2-5; 7 bases line up with TRBD2. V gave up 1 base and J gave up 1 base; unmatched junction bases: 3. Germline CDR1 reads MDHEN; CDR2 reads SYDVKM. CDR3 size: 15 residues. CDR3 residues: CASSLSGGSQETQYF. CDR3 DNA: TGTGCCAGCAGTTTATCCGGCGGGAGCCAAGAGACCCAGTACTTC.

The rearrangement uses TRBV27 and TRBJ1-5; D is unclear. V was cut by 3 bases and J by 6 bases, with 9 bases left in between. The germline CDR1 and CDR2 sequences are MNHEY and SMNVEV (reference sequence). The CDR3 sequence is 13 residues long. CDR3 in amino acids: CASSFGGRQPQHF. CDR3 in DNA: TGTGCCAGCAGTTTCGGAGGCCGTCAGCCCCAGCATTTT.

CDR3 protein: CASSPTLGVGITEQFF. CDR3 DNA: TGTGCCAGCTCACCAACGCTAGGGGTGGGCATAACTGAGCAGTTCTTC. The chain is built from TRBV18 and TRBJ2-1; perhaps TRBD1 as D (5 bases). Deletions cut 2 bases from V and 9 bases from J, with 20 bases between. This CDR3 spans 16 amino acids. Germline V CDR1 and CDR2: KGHSH, LQKENI.

This sequence joins TRBV7-3 and TRBJ2-2; TRBD2 aligns across 10 bases. J gave up 5 bases and V 0 bases, and 6 bases lay outside the gene matches. The CDR3 extends over 17 amino acids. Germline lookup yields CDR1 SGHTA and CDR2 FQGTGA. The CDR3 DNA sequence: TGTGCCAGCAGCTTAACATCAAGCGGGGGGGAAACCGGGGAGCTGTTTTTT. Protein product: CASSLTSSGGETGELFF.

In nucleotides, the CDR3 is TGTGCCAGCAGTCTGAGCAGGGATAAACGTGGCTACACCTTC. Translating it yields CASSLSRDKRGYTF. The chain recombines TRBV6-5 with TRBJ1-2, with a possible D match to TRBD1 (5 bases). This CDR3 is built from 14 residues. CDR1 is MNHEY and CDR2 is SVGAGI in the germline V gene. V gave up 5 bases and J gave up 7 bases, with 17 bases separating them.

The rearrangement links TRBV4-2 to TRBJ1-2; the D is unclear. Trimming removed 2 bases at V and 2 bases at J, with 9 bases between. This CDR3 spans 14 amino acids. Germline values: CDR1 LGHNA, CDR2 YNFKEQ. CDR3 loop: CASSQTGVNYGYTF. DNA for the CDR3: TGTGCCAGCAGCCAAACCGGGGTCAACTATGGCTACACCTTC.

A single count supports this clone. The chain is built from TRBV5-5 and TRBJ1-6, with 10 nucleotides matching TRBD1. The CDR3 sequence is 15 residues long. The ends lost 3 bases at V and 6 bases at J; junction bases unmatched: 3. Per germline, CDR1 SGHKS and CDR2 YYEKEE (reference sequence). In DNA, the CDR3 is TGTGCCAGCAGCTGGGGGGACAGGGGTAATTCACCCCTCCACTTT. As protein: CASSWGDRGNSPLHF. Full variable domain (rest looked up from reference TRBV5-5 and TRBJ1-6): DAGVTQSPTHLIKTRGQQVTLRCSPISGHKSVSWYQQVLGQGPQFIFQYYEKEERGRGNFPDRFSARQFPNYSSELNVNALLLGDSALYLCASSWGDRGNSPLHFGNGTRLTVT.

This clone has only a few counts. The chain carries TRBV4-1 and TRBJ2-7; 11 nucleotides align to TRBD1. This CDR3 comprises 17 residues. Germline loops: CDR1 MGHRA, CDR2 YSYEKL. J lost 3 bases, V lost 3 bases, and 10 bases had no gene match. The CDR3 sequence: CASSHLSGQGAYYEQYF. CDR3 DNA: TGCGCCAGCAGCCACCTCTCAGGACAGGGGGCTTACTACGAGCAGTACTTC.

The gene calls are TRBV15 and TRBJ2-1; D is unclear. This CDR3 is 14 amino acids long. Trimming shortened V by 5 bases and J by 0 bases, and 8 bases separated the two germline ends. From germline, CDR1 is LNHNV and CDR2 YYDKDF (reference sequence). Written as DNA, the CDR3 is TGTGCCACCAGCTACTCAAGCTCCTACAATGAGCAGTTCTTC. It specifies CATSYSSSYNEQFF.

The rearrangement uses TRBV6-5 and TRBJ1-5, with a weak D call TRBD1 (5 bases). Germline assignment: CDR1 MNHEY and CDR2 SVGAGI. The CDR3 covers 13 residues. V lost 4 bases and J lost 9, with 13 bases in between. As DNA, the CDR3 is TGTGCCAGCAGTTTGGGGCCGCCAGGGCCCCAGCATTTT. This translates into CASSLGPPGPQHF.

This sequence joins TRBV10-3 and TRBJ2-5, with TRBD1 matching 10 bases. CDR1 and CDR2 (germline): ENHRY, SYGVKD. CDR3 length equals 16 residues. Trimming took 3 bases from V and 5 from J; bases not matched to a gene: 9. CDR3 sequence: CAISDRATGGRETQYF. The CDR3 DNA sequence: TGTGCCATCAGTGATCGGGCGACAGGGGGCCGGGAGACCCAGTACTTC.

This clone was counted between two and nine times. The genes are TRBV25-1 and TRBJ2-7; TRBD1 matches at 9 bases. The germline CDR1 and CDR2 sequences are MGHDK and SYGVNS. CDR3 size: 15 residues. V lost 4 bases to trimming and J lost 0 bases; unmatched junction nucleotides: 4. Here the CDR3 reads CASSGDRESSYEQYF. The CDR3 bases are TGTGCCAGCAGTGGGGACAGGGAAAGCTCCTACGAGCAGTACTTC.

This clone has just a few counts. This chain joins TRBV4-1 and TRBJ1-3; 9 nucleotides align to TRBD1. J lost 2 bases, V lost 3 bases, and 5 bases had no gene match. The CDR3 is made up of 16 amino acids. The germline gives CDR1 MGHRA, CDR2 YSYEKL. CDR3 protein: CASSHEQGAAGNTIYF. CDR3 in DNA: TGCGCCAGCAGCCATGAACAGGGGGCTGCTGGAAACACCATATATTTT.

The CDR3 here is CASSPTGYIQYF. The CDR3 bases are TGTGCCAGTAGCCCGACAGGCTATATTCAGTACTTC. The chain combines TRBV19 with TRBJ2-4; D is perhaps TRBD1 (6 bases). From germline, CDR1 is LNHDA and CDR2 SQIVND (reference sequence). The CDR3 covers 12 residues. V lost 6 bases and J lost 10, with 13 bases in between.

The chain couples TRBV7-9 to TRBJ2-2, with no clear D. This CDR3 is built from 11 residues. CDR1 SEHNR and CDR2 FQNEAQ come from the germline V gene (reference sequence). Trimming stripped 2 bases from V and 7 bases from J, with 2 bases between. For the CDR3, the DNA is TGTGCCAGCAGCTTATACGGGGAGCTGTTTTTT. This translates into CASSLYGELFF.

In regard to this clone: Relative to the germline gene, one junction end is altered; a read error may explain this. The rearrangement joins TRBV5-1 to TRBJ1-2, with a weak D call TRBD1 (6 bases). CDR1 is SGHRS, CDR2 YFSETQ, per germline. The CDR3 contains 13 residues. This CDR3 reads CASSLGDTRPYAF. The CDR3 coding sequence is TGCGCCAGCAGCTTGGGGGACACAAGACCGTACGCATTC.